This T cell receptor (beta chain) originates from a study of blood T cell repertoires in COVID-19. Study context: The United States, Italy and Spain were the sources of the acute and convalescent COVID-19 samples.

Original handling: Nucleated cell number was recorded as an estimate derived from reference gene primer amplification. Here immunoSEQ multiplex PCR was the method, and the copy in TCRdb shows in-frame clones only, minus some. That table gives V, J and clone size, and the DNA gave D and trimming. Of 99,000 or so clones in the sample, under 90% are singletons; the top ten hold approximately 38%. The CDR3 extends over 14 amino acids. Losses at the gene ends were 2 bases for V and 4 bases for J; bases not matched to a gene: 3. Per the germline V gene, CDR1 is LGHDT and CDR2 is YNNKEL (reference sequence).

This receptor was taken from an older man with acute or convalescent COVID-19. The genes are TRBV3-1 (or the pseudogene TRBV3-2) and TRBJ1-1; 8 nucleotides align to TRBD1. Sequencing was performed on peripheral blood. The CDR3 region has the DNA TGTGCCAGCAGCCAAAGACAGGGGAGCACTGAAGCTTTCTTT. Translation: CASSQRQGSTEAFF.